The next 20 T cell receptor beta chains were all read from a single sample in a study of T cell responses to AZD1222 COVID-19 vaccine. Sequenced by immunoSEQ multiplex PCR; TCRdb stores in-frame clones only, minus some. In the table there are about 100,000 clones, approximately 91% of which are singletons. The sequencing used peripheral blood, collected 28 days after the second AZD1222 dose. These receptors all stem from an adult who received the AZD1222 COVID-19 vaccine.

With regard to this clone: Sequence at one end of the junction differs from germline and may be a read error. This sequence joins TRBV7-7 and TRBJ2-2, with 8 bases aligning to TRBD1. The CDR3 sequence is 15 residues long. Per germline, CDR1 SSHAT and CDR2 FNYEAQ (reference sequence). The CDR3 loop is CASSYQTGADGELFF. The CDR3 DNA reads TGTGCTAGCAGTTACCAGACAGGGGCCGACGGGGAGCTGTTTTTT.

The chain carries TRBV18 and TRBJ2-7, with a tentative D call TRBD1 (5 bases). The CDR3 is 14 residues long. V shed 3 bases and J shed 1 base, with 10 bases lying between them. Germline CDR1 reads KGHSH; CDR2 reads LQKENI. This chain's CDR3 is CASSPATGSYEQYF. DNA of the CDR3: TGTGCCAGCTCACCGGCCACAGGTTCCTACGAGCAGTACTTC. The full variable domain, rest sourced from reference TRBV18 and TRBJ2-7, is NAGVMQNPRHLVRRRGQEARLRCSPMKGHSHVYWYRQLPEEGLKFMVYLQKENIIDESGMPKERFSAEFPKEGPSILRIQQVVRGDSAAYFCASSPATGSYEQYFGPGTRLTVT.

This rearrangement joins TRBV4-2 to TRBJ1-2; the D gene is possibly TRBD1 (6 bases). The V end was cut by 0 bases, the J end by 3 bases, with 14 bases between. The germline V gene encodes CDR1 LGHNA and CDR2 YNFKEQ. The CDR3 has 16 residues. Here the CDR3 DNA reads TGTGCCAGCAGCCAAGATCGGGGGGCGCGTGACTATGGCTACACCTTC. It encodes CASSQDRGARDYGYTF.

The chain is built from TRBV28 and TRBJ2-1, with TRBD1 matching over 7 bases. There are 16 residues in the CDR3. The junction had 8 bases not matched to a gene; V was cut back by 5 bases and J by 1 base. Germline V gene lookup returns CDR1 MDHEN and CDR2 SYDVKM. DNA of the CDR3: TGTGCCAGCAGTACTGGACAGGATCCTTCCTACAATGAGCAGTTCTTC. It encodes CASSTGQDPSYNEQFF.

The chain links TRBV5-5 to TRBJ2-7, with TRBD1 matching 8 bases. Germline assignment: CDR1 SGHKS and CDR2 YYEKEE (reference sequence). After removal of 4 bases from V and 3 bases from J, the junction contained 6 bases not matched to a gene. The CDR3 covers 14 residues. CDR3 nucleotides: TGTGCCAGCAGCCCGGGACAGGCAGTCTACGAGCAGTACTTC. Translated: CASSPGQAVYEQYF. The whole variable domain, remainder taken from reference TRBV5-5 and TRBJ2-7, is DAGVTQSPTHLIKTRGQQVTLRCSPISGHKSVSWYQQVLGQGPQFIFQYYEKEERGRGNFPDRFSARQFPNYSSELNVNALLLGDSALYLCASSPGQAVYEQYFGPGTRLTVT.

V and J are TRBV5-6 and TRBJ1-2, with 7 bases that match TRBD1. The CDR3 extends over 14 amino acids. V lost 4 bases to trimming and J lost 0 bases; unmatched junction nucleotides: 3. CDR1 and CDR2 (germline): SGHDT, YYEEEE. CDR3 loop: CASSHGTANYGYTF. The CDR3 bases are TGTGCCAGCAGCCACGGGACAGCTAACTATGGCTACACCTTC.

The rearrangement uses TRBV27 and TRBJ1-5; D is perhaps TRBD1 (5 bases). Trimming shortened V by 2 bases and J by 7 bases, and 12 bases separated the two germline ends. This CDR3 has 14 amino acids. Germline V gives CDR1 MNHEY, CDR2 SMNVEV (reference sequence). The CDR3 loop is CASSLGLPGQPQHF. The CDR3 nucleotides are TGTGCCAGCAGTTTAGGGCTCCCAGGGCAGCCCCAGCATTTT.

The chain combines TRBV5-4 with TRBJ2-2; D gene ambiguous. Germline assignment: CDR1 SGHNT and CDR2 YYREEE (reference sequence). Trimming left V 3 bases short and J 2 bases short, with 5 bases between. This CDR3 has 13 amino acids. This chain's CDR3 is CASSSTNTGELFF. For the CDR3, the DNA is TGTGCCAGCAGCTCCACTAACACCGGGGAGCTGTTTTTT.

This clone was seen only a few times. Compared with germline, one end of the junction differs, possibly owing to a read error. The V call is TRBV27, the J call TRBJ1-2; D is uncertain. The CDR3 length is 9 residues. The germline CDR1 and CDR2 sequences are MNHEY and SMNVEV (reference sequence). CDR3 sequence: CASSPGTLF. In DNA form, the CDR3 reads TGTGCCAGCAGTCCGGGTACCCTCTTC.

The V and J genes are TRBV27 and TRBJ2-3; 12 nucleotides agree with TRBD2. J was trimmed by 7 bases and V by 1 base; bases with no gene match: 6. Germline values: CDR1 MNHEY, CDR2 SMNVEV (reference sequence). This CDR3 is 16 amino acids long. The CDR3 spells CASSLWTSGAFHTQYF. The CDR3 DNA is TGTGCCAGCAGTTTATGGACTAGCGGGGCATTTCATACGCAGTATTTT.

V usage is TRBV10-2 and J usage is TRBJ2-2; D remains unclear. Germline CDR1 reads WSHSY; CDR2 reads SAAADI. Trimming stripped 8 bases from V and 6 bases from J, with 10 bases between. The CDR3 runs to 12 residues. CDR3 in amino acids: CASSFISGELFF. The CDR3 DNA sequence: TGCGCCAGCTCGTTTATATCCGGGGAGCTGTTTTTT.

The CDR3 region has the DNA TGTGCCAGCAGCGGACGACCGGGAGGGGGCTCTGGGGCCAACGTCCTGACTTTC. Protein: CASSGRPGGGSGANVLTF. The chain has TRBV9 and TRBJ2-6; TRBD2 matches 8 bases. This CDR3 has 18 amino acids. Looked up from germline, CDR1 is SGDLS and CDR2 is YYNGEE. With 3 bases clipped from V and 0 bases from J, the junction kept 8 bases outside the gene matches.

CDR3 nucleotide sequence: TGCGCCAGCAGCCAAGCAGGGACAGATACGCAGTATTTT. Encoded protein: CASSQAGTDTQYF. The chain employs TRBV4-1 and TRBJ2-3; a possible D gene is TRBD1 (5 bases). The CDR3 has 13 residues. Looked up from germline, CDR1 is MGHRA and CDR2 is YSYEKL. The germline V and J ends were trimmed by 1 base and 3 bases, with 5 bases remaining between them.

The chain has TRBV12-5 and TRBJ1-6, with no clear D. Trimming left V 4 bases short and J 7 bases short, with 8 bases between. The CDR3 is made up of 13 amino acids. CDR1 and CDR2 (germline): LGHNT, FRNRAP. The CDR3 DNA reads as TGTGCTAGTGGTTGGTCAGAAAATTCACCCCTCCACTTT. Translated: CASGWSENSPLHF.

A single count supports this clone. DNA for the CDR3: TGTGCCAGCAGCTCGGATAGGAGGAATGAGCAGTTCTTC. Its protein is CASSSDRRNEQFF. The chain recombines TRBV7-2 with TRBJ2-1; D might be TRBD2 (5 bases). The CDR3 totals 13 residues. Per germline, CDR1 SGHTA and CDR2 FQGNSA. V was trimmed by 4 bases and J by 7 bases, leaving 11 bases between them.

CDR3 amino acids: CASSHRDGETRAQHF. In DNA, the CDR3 is TGTGCCAGCAGCCACCGGGACGGCGAGACTAGGGCCCAGCATTTT. This chain joins TRBV7-9 and TRBJ1-5; tentatively, D is TRBD1 (5 bases). Trimming shortened V by 5 bases and J by 11 bases, and 22 bases separated the two germline ends. CDR3 size: 15 residues. Germline-derived CDR1 and CDR2 are SEHNR and FQNEAQ (reference sequence).

V usage is TRBV10-2 and J usage is TRBJ2-7; TRBD2 matches at 11 bases. The germline V gene encodes CDR1 WSHSY and CDR2 SAAADI. V gave up 6 bases and J gave up 6 bases; unmatched junction bases: 7. CDR3 length: 14 residues. CDR3 amino acids: CASSVAGGPGEQYF. CDR3 nucleotides: TGCGCCAGCAGCGTAGCGGGAGGGCCGGGCGAGCAGTACTTC.

The V call is TRBV27, the J call TRBJ2-7; TRBD1 matches at 7 bases. J gave up 2 bases and V 6 bases, and 7 bases lay outside the gene matches. This CDR3 has 14 amino acids. CDR1 and CDR2 from the germline V gene are MNHEY and SMNVEV (reference sequence). The CDR3 sequence is CASRYRGGAYEQYF. The CDR3 DNA reads as TGTGCCAGCAGGTACAGGGGTGGCGCCTACGAGCAGTACTTC.

V gene TRBV5-1 combines with J gene TRBJ2-5, with 7 positions matching TRBD2. V was pared by 0 bases and J by 5 bases, with 4 bases of the junction left unmatched. The CDR3 is 14 residues long. CDR1 is SGHRS, CDR2 YFSETQ, per germline. The CDR3 nucleotides are TGCGCCAGCAGCTTGGTGCGGGGGACGGAGACCCAGTACTTC. Amino acids: CASSLVRGTETQYF.

The chain carries TRBV7-2 and TRBJ1-1, with D unresolved. The CDR3 totals 14 residues. The germline V gene encodes CDR1 SGHTA and CDR2 FQGNSA. Trimming removed 7 bases at V and 0 bases at J, with 12 bases between. The CDR3 DNA reads TGTGCCAGCACCCTGACATTCATGAACACTGAAGCTTTCTTT. This gives the protein CASTLTFMNTEAFF.